A selection of T cell receptor beta chains follows, all from one sample in a study of Graves' ophthalmopathy and Graves' hyperthyroidism. TCRdb independently ran MiXCR on the multiplex PCR reads; one entry per CDR3 protein. The profile covers 340,000 or so distinct CDR3 sequences, with about a sixth appearing a single time and roughly an eighth taken by the ten largest. Sequenced input: peripheral blood. These receptors came from an adult man with Graves' ophthalmopathy. The CDR3 runs from the conserved cysteine through the conserved F or W. A D gene is named only where the DNA matches it firmly. Size tells how often a clone was seen (once, few, many) or the class of an expanded clone, and some rows leave it out.

d_call	v_call	clone_size	j_call	cdr3_aa
-	TRBV19	many	TRBJ1-5	CASSVATGYSNQPQHF
-	TRBV15	few	TRBJ1-5	CATSDGGGSGQPQHF
-	TRBV24-1	many	TRBJ1-5	CATSAAAGDGNQPQHF
-	TRBV4-1	many	TRBJ1-1	CASSQVSTNTEAFF
-	TRBV5-1	many	TRBJ2-7	CASSNSGRYEQYF
-	TRBV20-1	many	TRBJ1-5	CSAIQGGNQPQHF
TRBD2	TRBV20-1	many	TRBJ2-7	CSAERLAAYEQYF
TRBD1	TRBV11-2	many	TRBJ2-7	CASSPGQGVDEQYF
TRBD2	TRBV9	many	TRBJ2-7	CASSAGGSVYEQYF
-	TRBV25-1	-	TRBJ1-1	CASRPVGVSTEAFF
TRBD1	TRBV20-1	-	TRBJ1-6	CSAPDRVDVLHF
-	TRBV15	many	TRBJ1-5	CATSRGDSNQPQHF
TRBD1	TRBV7-3	-	TRBJ1-3	CASSRDRGANTIYF
-	TRBV10-3	many	TRBJ2-3	CAISEGRGQQDTQYF
TRBD1	TRBV19	many	TRBJ2-7	CASSMGQVSYEQYF
-	TRBV10-3	many	TRBJ2-7	CAISEGRQGYEQYF